The table lists the clone carrying this T cell receptor beta chain with many counts. Its antigen remains unidentified. The data belong to a study of identical twins. Germline V gene data show CDR1 as SGHRS and CDR2 as YFSETQ. The CDR3 is 16 amino acids. V gave up 3 bases and J gave up 4 bases, with 17 bases separating them. Study-level results: Out-of-frame beta sequences exhibited a weaker degree of excess twin sharing. Out-of-frame alpha sequences shared by twins were enriched for low generation probability.

TCRdb itself ran the 5' RACE reads through MiXCR, one entry per CDR3 protein. Of some 600,000 distinct CDR3 sequences listed, under 8.5% were seen once; the top ten hold about 1.5%. A further study also used this sample, focusing on yellow fever vaccine responses in identical twins.

This TCR was sampled from a woman aged 18-29 years in good health. The rearrangement uses TRBV5-1 and TRBJ2-1, with D maybe TRBD2 (6 bases). Sequencing input: PBMCs. CDR3: CASSSRAGINYNEQFF. CDR3 DNA: TGCGCCAGCAGCTCGAGGGCGGGAATAAATTACAATGAGCAGTTCTTC.